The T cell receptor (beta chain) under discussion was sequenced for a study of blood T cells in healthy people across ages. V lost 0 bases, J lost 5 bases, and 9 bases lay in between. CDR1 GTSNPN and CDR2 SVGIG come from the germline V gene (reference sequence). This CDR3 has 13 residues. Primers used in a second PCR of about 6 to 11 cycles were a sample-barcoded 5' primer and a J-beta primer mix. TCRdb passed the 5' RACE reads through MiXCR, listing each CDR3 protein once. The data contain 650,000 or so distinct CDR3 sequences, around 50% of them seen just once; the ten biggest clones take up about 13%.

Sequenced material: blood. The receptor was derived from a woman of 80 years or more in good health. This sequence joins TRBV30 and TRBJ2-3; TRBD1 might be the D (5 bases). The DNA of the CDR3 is TGTGCCTGGAGTGTACAGGCGGAAGATACGCAGTATTTT. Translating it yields CAWSVQAEDTQYF.